This TCR beta chain was sequenced during a study of blood T cell repertoires in COVID-19. Whole-study context: Acute and convalescent COVID-19 specimens originated in the United States, Italy and Spain. The cDNA or gDNA used as material had been derived from T cells, B-cell-depleted T cells, or PBMCs.

This clone has just a few counts. Original methodology: Estimation of nucleated cell counts relied on the amplification of reference gene primers. Data came from immunoSEQ multiplex PCR; TCRdb stores just in-frame clones and leaves some out. Clone size and the V and J calls come from that table; the DNA yielded D and trimming. The data contain about 260,000 clones, 83% of them singletons. Germline CDR1 reads SNHLY; CDR2 reads FYNNEI. Between the trimmed V and J ends, which lost 6 bases and 5 bases, there was a span of 13 bases. The CDR3 covers 14 residues. V usage is TRBV2 and J usage is TRBJ2-2, with D tentatively TRBD1 (6 bases). This clonotype originated in a woman between 50 and 59 years old who had recovered from COVID-19. Sequenced sample: peripheral blood. CDR3 nucleotide sequence: TGTGCCAGCAGGGTCGTCAGGGGAACCGGGGAGCTGTTTTTT. It specifies CASRVVRGTGELFF.